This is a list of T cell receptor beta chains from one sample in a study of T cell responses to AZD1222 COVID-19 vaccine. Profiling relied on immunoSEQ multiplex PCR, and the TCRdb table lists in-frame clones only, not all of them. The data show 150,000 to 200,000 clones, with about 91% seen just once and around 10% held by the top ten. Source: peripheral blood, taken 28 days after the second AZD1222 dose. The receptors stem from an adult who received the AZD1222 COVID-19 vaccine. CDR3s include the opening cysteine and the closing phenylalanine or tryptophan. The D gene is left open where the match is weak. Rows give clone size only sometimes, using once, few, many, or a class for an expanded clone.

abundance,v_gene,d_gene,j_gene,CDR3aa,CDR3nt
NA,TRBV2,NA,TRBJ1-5,CASSEAGGGNQPQHF,TGTGCCAGCAGTGAAGCTGGGGGGGGCAATCAGCCCCAGCATTTT
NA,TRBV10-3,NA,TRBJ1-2,CAISESREEGYTF,TGTGCCATCAGTGAGTCGAGGGAGGAGGGCTACACCTTC
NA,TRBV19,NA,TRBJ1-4,CASSIQATNEKLFF,TGTGCCAGTAGTATCCAAGCAACTAATGAAAAACTGTTTTTT
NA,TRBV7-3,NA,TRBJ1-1,CASSRTVNTEAFF,TGTGCCAGCAGCCGCACGGTGAACACTGAAGCTTTCTTT
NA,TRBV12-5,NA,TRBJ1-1,CASAQQTNTEAFF,TGTGCTAGTGCCCAACAAACGAACACTGAAGCTTTCTTT
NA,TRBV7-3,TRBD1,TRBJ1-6,CASSLGTGNSPLHF,TGTGCCAGCAGCTTAGGGACAGGAAATTCACCCCTCCACTTT
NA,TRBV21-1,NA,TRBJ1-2,CASSKEGNVLIFHGYTF,TGTGCCAGCAGCAAAGAAGGAAACGTACTTATCTTTCATGGCTACACCTTC
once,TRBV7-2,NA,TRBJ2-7,CASSPTGGTYEQYF,TGTGCCAGCAGCCCGACAGGAGGCACCTACGAGCAGTACTTC
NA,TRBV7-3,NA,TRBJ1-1,CASSLRGMNTEAFF,TGTGCCAGCAGCCTCCGGGGAATGAACACTGAAGCTTTCTTT
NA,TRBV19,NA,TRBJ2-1,CASSIAGGSNEQFF,TGTGCCAGTAGTATAGCGGGGGGCTCCAATGAGCAGTTCTTC
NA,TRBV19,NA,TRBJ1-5,CASSILAAASSNQPQHF,TGTGCCAGTAGTATCTTGGCGGCCGCTTCGAGCAATCAGCCCCAGCATTTT
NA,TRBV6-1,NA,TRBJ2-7,CASSEARNIGHEQYF,TGTGCCAGCAGTGAAGCTAGGAACATCGGACACGAGCAGTACTTC
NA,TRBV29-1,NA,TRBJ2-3,CSVSTGDSTQYF,TGCAGCGTTTCGACGGGAGATAGTACGCAGTATTTT
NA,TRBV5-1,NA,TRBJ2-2,CASRQSANTGELFF,TGCGCCAGCAGACAGTCTGCGAACACCGGGGAGCTGTTTTTT
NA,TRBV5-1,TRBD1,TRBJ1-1,CASSLTLGGSNTEAFF,TGCGCCAGCAGCTTGACTCTAGGGGGCTCGAACACTGAAGCTTTCTTT
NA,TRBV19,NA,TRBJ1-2,CASSIFGRGIISGGYTF,TGTGCCAGTAGTATTTTTGGCAGGGGAATAATATCGGGAGGCTACACCTTC
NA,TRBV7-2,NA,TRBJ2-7,CASSLERFGEQYF,TGTGCCAGCAGCTTAGAGAGGTTCGGGGAGCAGTACTTC
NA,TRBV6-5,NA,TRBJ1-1,CASSYQGTMNTEAFF,TGTGCCAGCAGTTACCAGGGGACGATGAACACTGAAGCTTTCTTT
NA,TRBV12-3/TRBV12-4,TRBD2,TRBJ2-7,CASSYPGGEQYF,TGTGCCAGCAGTTACCCGGGGGGCGAGCAGTACTTC
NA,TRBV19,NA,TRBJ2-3,CASSIERQADTQYF,TGTGCCAGTAGTATAGAGCGACAGGCAGATACGCAGTATTTT
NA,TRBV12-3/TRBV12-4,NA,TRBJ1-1,CASSFSMNTEAFF,TGTGCCAGCAGTTTTTCGATGAACACTGAAGCTTTCTTT
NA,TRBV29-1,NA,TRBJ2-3,CSVEGQHTQYF,TGCAGCGTAGAAGGACAGCATACGCAGTATTTT
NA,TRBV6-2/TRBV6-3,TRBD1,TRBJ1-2,CASSYGDRSNYGYTF,TGTGCCAGCAGTTACGGGGACAGGTCTAACTATGGCTACACCTTC
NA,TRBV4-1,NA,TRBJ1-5,CASSQEGRENQPQHF,TGCGCCAGCAGCCAAGAGGGGAGGGAAAATCAGCCCCAGCATTTT
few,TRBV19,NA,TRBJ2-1,CASSIEGQGPLDEQFF,TGTGCCAGTAGTATAGAGGGGCAGGGCCCGTTGGATGAGCAGTTCTTC
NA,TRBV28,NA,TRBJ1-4,CASSLVSTNEKLFF,TGTGCCAGCAGTTTGGTATCCACTAATGAAAAACTGTTTTTT
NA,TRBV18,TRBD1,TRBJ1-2,CASSPGQNYGYTF,TGTGCCAGCTCACCGGGACAGAACTATGGCTACACCTTC
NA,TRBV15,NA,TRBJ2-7,CATSRDVSQYEQYF,TGTGCCACCAGCAGAGATGTTTCCCAATACGAGCAGTACTTC
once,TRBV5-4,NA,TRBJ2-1,CASSLSGDFYNEQFF,TGTGCCAGCAGCTTGTCAGGGGATTTCTACAATGAGCAGTTCTTC
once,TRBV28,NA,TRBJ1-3,CASSSLPGNTIYF,TGTGCCAGCAGTTCCCTTCCTGGAAACACCATATATTTT
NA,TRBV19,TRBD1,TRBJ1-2,CASSIDRRGQGNGYTF,TGTGCCAGTAGTATAGATCGACGGGGACAGGGGAATGGCTACACCTTC
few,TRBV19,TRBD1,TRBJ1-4,CASSTNRGANEKLFF,TGTGCCAGTAGTACCAACAGGGGGGCTAATGAAAAACTGTTTTTT
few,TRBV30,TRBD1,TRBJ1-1,CAWTLGTGGTEAFF,TGTGCCTGGACCTTAGGGACAGGGGGCACTGAAGCTTTCTTT
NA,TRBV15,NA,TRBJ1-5,CATSRDPGSDQPQHF,TGTGCCACCAGCAGAGATCCAGGGTCGGATCAGCCCCAGCATTTT